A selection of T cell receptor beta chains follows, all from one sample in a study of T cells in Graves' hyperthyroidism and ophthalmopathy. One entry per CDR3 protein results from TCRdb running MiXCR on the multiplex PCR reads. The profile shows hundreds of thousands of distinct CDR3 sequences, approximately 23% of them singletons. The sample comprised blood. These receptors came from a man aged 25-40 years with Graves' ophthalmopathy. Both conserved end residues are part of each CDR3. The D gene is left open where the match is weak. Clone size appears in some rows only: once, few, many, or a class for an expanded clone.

CSVFQGTTFNEQFF	TGCAGCGTTTTCCAGGGAACTACTTTCAATGAGCAGTTCTTC	TRBJ2-1	TRBV29-1	NA	NA
CSGVSRDTSTDTQYF	TGCAGTGGGGTTTCGAGGGACACTAGCACAGATACGCAGTATTTT	TRBJ2-3	TRBV20-1	NA	NA
CASSQEELAIYEQYF	TGCGCCAGCAGCCAAGAAGAGCTCGCTATCTACGAGCAGTACTTC	TRBJ2-7	TRBV4-1	NA	NA
CASSQPGQALREQYF	TGTGCCAGCAGTCAACCGGGACAGGCTTTAAGGGAGCAGTACTTC	TRBJ2-7	TRBV12-3/TRBV12-4	NA	TRBD1
CASSVLDRVREKLFF	TGTGCCAGCAGCGTTTTGGACAGGGTTAGAGAAAAACTGTTTTTT	TRBJ1-4	TRBV16	NA	TRBD1
CASSLTGRNNYGYTF	TGTGCCAGCAGTTTGACAGGGAGAAATAACTATGGCTACACCTTC	TRBJ1-2	TRBV28	many	TRBD1
CASSLALASGPGELFF	TGTGCCAGCAGCTTAGCGCTGGCTAGCGGGCCCGGGGAGCTGTTTTTT	TRBJ2-2	TRBV7-8	few	TRBD2
CASSLEVAGVSPYGELFF	TGCGCCAGCAGCCTGGAAGTAGCGGGAGTGTCACCTTACGGGGAGCTGTTTTTT	TRBJ2-2	TRBV5-1	NA	TRBD2
CSARGTSGVVQYF	TGCAGTGCTAGGGGGACTAGCGGGGTGGTGCAGTACTTC	TRBJ2-7	TRBV20-1	few	TRBD2
CAISESLAGASYEQYF	TGTGCCATCAGTGAGTCCTTAGCGGGAGCCTCCTACGAGCAGTACTTC	TRBJ2-7	TRBV10-3	few	TRBD2